Each of the 5 T cell receptor beta chains below was sequenced from the same sample in a study of cytomegalovirus exposure and HLA in healthy donors. Both 60 Vbeta primers and 13 Jbeta primers went into the PCR. Profiling relied on immunoSEQ multiplex PCR, and the TCRdb table lists in-frame clones only, not all of them. The repertoire consists of about 120,000 clones, with approximately 75% occurring once and the leading ten covering more than 1.5%. The sequencing sample was made of PBMCs. Receptors originate from a man aged 40-50 years in good health and CMV-seronegative.

This clone occurred once. The chain uses TRBV27 and TRBJ1-1, with D uncertain. Germline V gene data show CDR1 as MNHEY and CDR2 as SMNVEV (reference sequence). The V end lost 8 bases, the J end lost 0 bases, and 10 bases lay between the germline ends. The CDR3 runs to 13 residues. The CDR3 loop is CASGRTVNTEAFF. CDR3 DNA sequence: TGTGCCAGCGGGCGAACGGTGAACACTGAAGCTTTCTTT.

The CDR3 reads CASRASGRAWTQYF. CDR3 coding DNA: TGTGCCAGCAGGGCTAGCGGGAGGGCCTGGACCCAGTACTTC. The chain carries TRBV28 and TRBJ2-5; TRBD2 matches at 12 bases. Looked up from germline, CDR1 is MDHEN and CDR2 is SYDVKM. This CDR3 is 14 amino acids long. The trim removed 6 bases at V and 7 bases at J, leaving 6 bases unmatched. Full variable domain (remainder filled in from reference TRBV28 and TRBJ2-5): DVKVTQSSRYLVKRTGEKVFLECVQDMDHENMFWYRQDPGLGLRLIYFSYDVKMKEKGDIPEGYSVSREKKERFSLILESASTNQTSMYLCASRASGRAWTQYFGPGTRLLVL.

The CDR3 reads CASSPAGGRVKFF. The CDR3 region has the DNA TGTGCCAGCAGTCCGGCAGGGGGAAGGGTAAAGTTCTTC. This sequence joins TRBV27 and TRBJ2-1, with 7 positions matching TRBD1. The CDR3 length is 13 residues. Germline V gene sequence: CDR1 MNHEY, CDR2 SMNVEV (reference sequence). Trimming at V came to 5 bases and at J to 14 bases, leaving 12 bases not matched to a gene.

This sequence joins TRBV5-6 and TRBJ2-6, with a tentative D call TRBD1 (5 bases). The CDR3 is 15 amino acids. CDR1 and CDR2 from the germline V gene are SGHDT and YYEEEE. V gave up 2 bases and J gave up 1 base, with 7 bases separating them. The CDR3 loop is CASSLGVSGANVLTF. CDR3 bases: TGTGCCAGCAGCTTAGGGGTTTCTGGGGCCAACGTCCTGACTTTC.

This clone was seen once. This chain connects TRBV30 to TRBJ1-2, with 8 nucleotides matching TRBD1. Germline CDR1 is GTSNPN and CDR2 is SVGIG (reference sequence). J gave up 8 bases and V 5 bases, and 19 bases lay outside the gene matches. CDR3 length equals 16 residues. CDR3 sequence (DNA): TGTGCCTGGGAGTACCGGGACAGGATTTCTAGTAGCGGCTACACCTTC. Translation gives CAWEYRDRISSSGYTF.